These 19 T cell receptor beta chains came from one sample sequenced in a study of CD8+ T cells in alopecia areata listed by TCRdb under 2018. The library was built by means of the immunoSEQ multiplex PCR assay. RNA was extracted from all samples and reverse transcribed into cDNA as template for TCR sequencing. The table was pulled from immuneACCESS by TCRdb, which kept in-frame rearrangements only. Such tables lose some clones; where checked, under half of the loss comes from unresolved V genes, and the rest has no known cause. This sample includes over 250,000 clones, and none of them was observed just once. Of the sample, less than 1.5% falls within the top ten clones. Cells from pooled mouse cutaneous lymph nodes were stained for CD4, CD8alpha, NKG2D, NKG2ACE and other markers and then sorted on a BD Influx. Sample: CD4+ T cells sorted from a lymph node. The receptors stem from a C3H/HeJ mouse with alopecia areata. Mice from this strain have the MHC haplotype H2-k.

As regards this clone: Gene names follow the mouse nomenclature. The DNA ends 4 residues before the CDR3 does, and the rest of the CDR3 is filled in from the germline J gene. The V and J genes are TRBV31 and TRBJ2-1; D is perhaps TRBD2 (6 bases). CDR3 length: 13 amino acids. Per germline, CDR1 GKSSPN and CDR2 SITVG. CDR3 region: CAWSLPGAAEQFF. The CDR3 bases that were read are TGTGCCTGGAGTCTACCTGGGGCCGCT.

As regards this clone: Gene names follow the mouse nomenclature. The same CDR3 is also encoded by other DNA sequences in this sample. CDR3 bases read: TGTGCCAGCAGTATGGGGGGCGCGGGCACCGGG. It encodes CASSMGGAGTG. The complete CDR3 protein is CASSMGGAGTGQLYF. This chain links TRBV19 with TRBJ2-2, with D perhaps TRBD2 (7 bases). The read finishes 4 residues shy of the CDR3 end, and the germline J gene is used to complete it. CDR3 length: 15 residues. V shed 2 bases and J shed 4 bases, with 12 bases lying between them. Germline V gene sequence: CDR1 FNHDT, CDR2 SITEND (reference sequence).

This clone was recorded a few times. The genes are named according to mouse. Read coverage stops 4 residues before the CDR3 terminus; the germline J gene supplies the remainder. The sample holds other DNA sequences that translate to the same CDR3. This chain joins TRBV19 and TRBJ2-7; D possibly corresponds to TRBD2 (5 bases). The V and J ends lost 2 bases and 0 bases respectively, with 12 bases between them. The CDR3 consists of 15 residues. The V gene's germline CDR1 is FNHDT and CDR2 SITEND (reference sequence). The CDR3 sequence is CASSIRWGSSYEQYF. The CDR3 DNA, read in part, is TGTGCCAGCAGTATCAGATGGGGAAGCTCCTAT.

This clone was observed many times. Gene labels here are mouse ones. The read stops 4 residues short of the end of the CDR3; the missing end is completed from the germline J gene. The chain uses TRBV1 and TRBJ1-1, with D maybe TRBD1 (5 bases). This CDR3 has 13 residues. CDR1 NSQYPW and CDR2 LRSPGD come from the germline V gene (reference sequence). The sequenced part of the CDR3 DNA is TGCACCTGCAGTGCGGGGTGGGGGACA. This gives the protein CTCSAGWGT. The entire CDR3 reads CTCSAGWGTEVFF.

As to this clone: The gene symbols are mouse symbols. The read halts 4 residues ahead of the CDR3 end, with the missing end drawn from the germline J gene. The chain combines TRBV29 with TRBJ2-7, with TRBD1 matching 8 bases. CDR1 and CDR2 from the germline V gene are MSHET and SYDVDS. The CDR3 is made up of 12 amino acids. Partial CDR3 DNA: TGTGCTAGCAGCCCGACAGGGGAT. It codes for CASSPTGD. The full CDR3 protein reads CASSPTGDEQYF.

Worth noting for this clone: All gene names here are mouse names. From the germline J gene comes the end of the CDR3, since the read stops 4 residues before it. This chain joins TRBV5 and TRBJ2-1; 7 bases are shared with TRBD1. Germline CDR1 LGHNA, CDR2 YNLKQL (reference sequence). The junction had 5 bases not matched to a gene; V was cut back by 0 bases and J by 3 bases. The CDR3 sequence is 16 residues long. CDR3 residues: CASSQDRAGGYAEQFF. The part of the CDR3 DNA that was read is TGTGCCAGCAGCCAAGATCGGGCAGGGGGCTATGCT.

With respect to this clone: Genes and germline are mouse. The CDR3 end is not reached by the read, which stops 4 residues before it; the germline J gene fills it in. This rearrangement joins TRBV13-3 to TRBJ1-2; D not certain. CDR3 length: 13 residues. Germline assignment: CDR1 NNHDY and CDR2 SYVADS. V was trimmed by 0 bases and J by 3 bases, leaving 6 bases between them. This chain's CDR3 is CASSDVTDSDYTF. CDR3 bases read: TGTGCCAGCAGTGATGTTACAGACTCC.

This clone was found a few times. Gene names follow the mouse nomenclature. The CDR3 DNA, read in part, is TGTGCCAGCGGTGTTCAAAACTCC. Its protein is CASGVQNS. In full, the CDR3 reads CASGVQNSDYTF. This chain joins TRBV13-2 and TRBJ1-2; no definite D call. The read ends 4 residues shy of where the CDR3 ends; the end is completed using the germline J gene. CDR1 is NNHNN, CDR2 SYGAGS, per germline (reference sequence). The CDR3 contains 12 residues. Trimming pared 3 bases from V and 1 base from J, leaving 4 bases between.

The sample holds a few counts of this clone. The gene names given are mouse names. The CDR3 goes on 4 residues after the read ends, and that part is filled in from the germline J gene. J is TRBJ2-3 and V is TRBV19; tentatively, D is TRBD2 (6 bases). Germline assignment: CDR1 FNHDT and CDR2 SITEND (reference sequence). V dropped 4 bases and J dropped 0 bases, with 12 bases sitting between them. The CDR3 loop spans 15 amino acids. The CDR3 protein is CASSPHWASAETLYF. The CDR3 DNA, read in part, is TGTGCCAGCAGTCCCCACTGGGCTAGTGCAGAA.

Note on this clone: Gene names refer to mouse genes. The CDR3 is cut off 4 residues early in the read; its end comes from the germline J gene. The rearrangement uses TRBV5 and TRBJ1-2; no clear D. The length of the CDR3 is 14 residues. Trimming took 2 bases from V and 1 from J, leaving 8 bases between them. From germline, CDR1 is LGHNA and CDR2 YNLKQL (reference sequence). The covered CDR3 bases are TGTGCCAGCAGCCAAACCGACAAAAACTCC. Translation: CASSQTDKNS. The full CDR3 reads CASSQTDKNSDYTF.

This clone was picked up a small number of times. Gene names follow the mouse nomenclature. Coverage ceases 4 residues before the CDR3 finishes, and the germline J gene fills in the end. Other nucleotide sequences in the sample specify the same CDR3. The gene calls are TRBV31 and TRBJ2-3; 8 positions match TRBD1. The CDR3 has 15 amino acids. Trimming at V came to 0 bases and at J to 1 base, leaving 3 bases not matched to a gene. Looked up from germline, CDR1 is GKSSPN and CDR2 is SITVG. CDR3 amino acids: CAWSLAGGGAETLYF. The covered CDR3 bases are TGTGCCTGGAGTCTAGCAGGGGGCGGTGCAGAA.

This clone has only a few counts. Gene names and germline refer to mouse. The CDR3 end lies 4 residues beyond the end of the read and is filled in from the germline J gene. The chain uses TRBV13-3 and TRBJ2-5; TRBD2 might be the D (5 bases). The length of the CDR3 is 14 residues. Per germline, CDR1 NNHDY and CDR2 SYVADS. This CDR3 is CASSLTRLGDTQYF. CDR3 bases read: TGTGCCAGCAGTCTGACTAGGTTGGGGGAC.

Regarding this clone: Genes and germline come from the mouse. The read stops 4 residues short of the end of the CDR3; the missing end is completed from the germline J gene. The chain has TRBV5 and TRBJ2-3, with D possibly being TRBD1 (6 bases). CDR3 length: 16 amino acids. V was cut by 2 bases and J by 1 base, with 13 bases left in between. CDR1 is LGHNA and CDR2 is YNLKQL in the germline V gene (reference sequence). Partial CDR3 DNA: TGTGCCAGCAGCCAATCAGGGGATGACGGTGCAGAA. Translated: CASSQSGDDGAE. The full CDR3 protein reads CASSQSGDDGAETLYF.

Details on this clone: Genes and germline come from the mouse. The CDR3 end falls 4 residues outside the read, so it is completed with the germline J gene. The chain couples TRBV5 to TRBJ2-3, with 10 positions matching TRBD2. CDR1 is LGHNA, CDR2 YNLKQL, per germline (reference sequence). The CDR3 contains 16 residues. Losses at the gene ends were 1 base for V and 2 bases for J; bases not matched to a gene: 3. The CDR3 bases that were read are TGTGCCAGCAGCCAAGCTGGGGGGGCGCTTGCAGAA. Residues: CASSQAGGALAE. From start to end, the CDR3 is CASSQAGGALAETLYF.

This clone was seen a handful of times. Genes and germline come from the mouse. The read stops 4 residues short of the end of the CDR3; the missing end is completed from the germline J gene. The V gene is TRBV29, the J gene TRBJ2-3; possible D gene TRBD1, 7 bases. The germline V gene has CDR1 MSHET and CDR2 SYDVDS. The ends were cut back, 5 bases at V and 0 bases at J, with 12 bases in the middle. The CDR3 is 15 amino acids. The CDR3 loop reads CASSEQGTSAETLYF. The sequenced part of the CDR3 DNA is TGTGCTAGCAGTGAACAGGGGACTAGTGCAGAA.

In the case of this clone: The gene symbols are mouse symbols. The missing CDR3 end, 4 residues past where the read stops, is filled in from the germline J gene. The V call is TRBV31, the J call TRBJ1-2, with D tentatively TRBD1 (6 bases). The V gene's germline CDR1 is GKSSPN and CDR2 SITVG. The CDR3 spans 13 residues. The V gene lost 5 bases and the J gene lost 0 bases, with 10 bases spanning the gap. The sequenced CDR3 bases are TGTGCCTGGGCGGGACAATCAAACTCC. It encodes CAWAGQSNS. The whole CDR3 sequence is CAWAGQSNSDYTF.

About this clone itself: Gene names denote mouse genes. Sequencing ends 4 residues short of the CDR3 end; the germline J gene provides the rest. V is TRBV19 and J is TRBJ1-1; a possible D gene is TRBD1 (6 bases). The CDR3 spans 13 residues. Germline V gives CDR1 FNHDT, CDR2 SITEND (reference sequence). Trimming removed 6 bases from V and 0 bases from J, with 9 bases in between. The CDR3 bases that were read are TGTGCCAGCACTCGGACAGCAAACACA. Amino acids: CASTRTANT. The entire CDR3 reads CASTRTANTEVFF.

This clone was seen only a few times. Gene names are the mouse ones. The read finishes 4 residues shy of the CDR3 end, and the germline J gene is used to complete it. V is TRBV13-2 and J is TRBJ1-2, with a weak D call TRBD1 (5 bases). Trimming took off 1 base at V and 1 base at J, with 8 bases between the two ends. Germline CDR1 reads NNHNN; CDR2 reads SYGAGS (reference sequence). The CDR3 sequence is 14 residues long. The covered CDR3 bases are TGTGCCAGCGGTGATATCAGGGAAAACTCC. It specifies CASGDIRENS. The CDR3 in its entirety is CASGDIRENSDYTF.

This clone has ten or more counts. All gene names here are mouse names. The read stops 4 residues short of the end of the CDR3; the missing end is completed from the germline J gene. The chain carries TRBV19 and TRBJ1-2, with 7 nucleotides matching TRBD1. Germline V gene sequence: CDR1 FNHDT, CDR2 SITEND (reference sequence). The CDR3 consists of 15 residues. The trim removed 0 bases at V and 0 bases at J, leaving 2 bases unmatched. CDR3 DNA (partial): TGTGCCAGCAGTATAGTCGGGACAGCAAACTCC. Translated: CASSIVGTANS. The full CDR3 sequence reads CASSIVGTANSDYTF. The full variable domain, completed using reference TRBV19 and TRBJ1-2, is GGIITQTPKFLIGQEGQKLTLKCQQNFNHDTMYWYRQDSGKGLRLIYYSITENDLQKGDLSEGYDASREKKSSFSLTVTSAQKNEMAVFLCASSIVGTANSDYTFGSGTRLLVI.